The clone carrying this T cell receptor beta chain has a single count. Assay used: immunoSEQ multiplex PCR; TCRdb lists only in-frame clones, some missing. Found here are under 100,000 clones, 92% of them singletons; the top ten hold 0.5% to 0.55%. This sample is part of a study of OX40 agonist ivuxolimab in advanced cancers. This sequence was found in an adult with an advanced solid tumor such as melanoma, head and neck, liver or kidney cancer. Sequencing used CD4+ or CD8+ T cells sorted from blood, obtained in a trial of the OX40 agonist ivuxolimab.

This chain's CDR3 is CASSLGVAGGPGQFF. In DNA form, the CDR3 reads TGTGCCAGCAGCTTAGGGGTAGCGGGAGGGCCGGGGCAGTTCTTC. The chain is built from TRBV7-2 and TRBJ2-1, with 11 positions matching TRBD2. Germline CDR1 is SGHTA and CDR2 is FQGNSA. V shed 1 base and J 12 bases; nucleotides not matched to a gene: 8. CDR3 length: 15 residues. The variable domain in full, completed from reference TRBV7-2 and TRBJ2-1, reads GAGVSQSPSNKVTEKGKDVELRCDPISGHTALYWYRQSLGQGLEFLIYFQGNSAPDKSGLPSDRFSAERTGGSVSTLTIQRTQQEDSAVYLCASSLGVAGGPGQFFGPGTRLTVL.